Listed below are T cell receptor beta chains from one sample, sequenced in a study of post-analysis software for immune sequencing data. TCRdb passed the PCR reads through MiXCR, listing each CDR3 protein once. The sample holds 400,000 to 500,000 distinct CDR3 sequences, about 40% seen once. Sequencing input: blood. The receptors here all came from a girl aged 2 to 9 with multiple sclerosis. Both conserved end residues are part of each CDR3. The D gene is left open where the match is weak. Some rows have no size entry. The others give once, few or many, or a class for an expanded clone.

TRBV6-2/TRBV6-3	.	.	TRBJ2-2	TGTGCCAGCAGTTACCGCCGACTATCCGCCTCCACCGGGGAGCTGTTTTTT	CASSYRRLSASTGELFF
TRBV24-1	.	.	TRBJ1-2	TGTGCCACCAGTGACCTCACAGGGAATGGCTACACCTTC	CATSDLTGNGYTF
TRBV27	few	.	TRBJ1-5	TGTGCCACGAGACTTAGTTGGGCGAATCAGCCCCAGCATTTT	CATRLSWANQPQHF
TRBV5-1	few	TRBD2	TRBJ2-7	TGCGCCAGCAGCTTGGCCAGCCGCGGGAGCAAGGACGAGCAGTACTTC	CASSLASRGSKDEQYF
TRBV5-1	.	TRBD2	TRBJ2-7	TGCGCCAGCAGCTCCCAAGCTAGCGGGATCTCCTACGAGCAGTACTTC	CASSSQASGISYEQYF
TRBV7-6	.	.	TRBJ1-2	TGTGCCAGCAGCTCCCCCGAAAACTATGGCTACACCTTC	CASSSPENYGYTF
TRBV28	.	.	TRBJ2-6	TGTGCCAGCAGCTTGGGACCGATCTCTGGGGCCAACGTCCTGACTTTC	CASSLGPISGANVLTF
TRBV29-1	.	.	TRBJ1-1	TGCAGCGTTTCGCGGCGACTCATGAACACTGAAGCTTTCTTT	CSVSRRLMNTEAFF
TRBV7-2	.	TRBD1	TRBJ1-5	TGTGCCAGCAGTTGGACAGGGGGCATGGTGGATCAGCCCCAGCATTTT	CASSWTGGMVDQPQHF
TRBV29-1	few	TRBD1	TRBJ2-2	TGCAGCGGCCTTCTGGACAGGACCGGGGAGCTGTTTTTT	CSGLLDRTGELFF
TRBV29-1	.	.	TRBJ1-1	TGCAGCGTTATTACAGGGAACACTGAAGCTTTCTTT	CSVITGNTEAFF
TRBV10-3	.	.	TRBJ2-1	TGTGCCATCAGTGATTTGGTCAATGAGCAGTTCTTC	CAISDLVNEQFF
TRBV7-2	few	.	TRBJ2-7	TGTGCCAGCAGCTTAAGTGCGTACGAGCAGTACTTC	CASSLSAYEQYF
TRBV10-3	few	TRBD1	TRBJ2-7	TGTGCCATCAGTTGGGACAGGGCGCACGAGCAGTACTTC	CAISWDRAHEQYF
TRBV6-6	.	.	TRBJ1-1	TGTGCCAGCAGACCTACAGGGAGCGCAGGTGAAGCCTTCTTT	CASRPTGSAGEAFF
TRBV20-1	.	.	TRBJ1-1	TGCAGTGCTTCTTCCAGGGGTTCCGAAGCTTTCTTT	CSASSRGSEAFF
TRBV12-3/TRBV12-4	once	.	TRBJ1-2	TGTGCCAGCAGTTTCACAGATGGCTACACCTTC	CASSFTDGYTF
TRBV28	few	TRBD2	TRBJ2-3	TGTGCCAGCAGTCGGACTAGCGGGATGTACACAGATACGCAGTATTTT	CASSRTSGMYTDTQYF
TRBV20-1	.	.	TRBJ1-4	TGCAGTGCTAGTGCCGAAGGAGAAGCTAATGAAAAACTGTTTTTT	CSASAEGEANEKLFF
TRBV29-1	.	TRBD1	TRBJ2-3	TGCAGCGTTGAATCGTCAGGGGGCATAGATACGCAGTATTTT	CSVESSGGIDTQYF
TRBV11-2	.	.	TRBJ2-3	TGTGCCAGCAGCTTAGCCCGGGTAGTCGCAGATACGCAGTATTTT	CASSLARVVADTQYF
TRBV28	.	.	TRBJ2-1	TGTGCCAGCAGTGCGCCGGGACTGGGTAACAATGAGCAGTTCTTC	CASSAPGLGNNEQFF
TRBV9	.	.	TRBJ1-6	TGTGCCAGCAGCGCTCTTACAGAAAACTATAATTCACCCCTCCACTTT	CASSALTENYNSPLHF
TRBV18	.	.	TRBJ2-1	TGTGCCAGCTCACCTACAGGGCTGGCCAATGAGCAGTTCTTC	CASSPTGLANEQFF
TRBV27	few	.	TRBJ2-3	TGTGCCAGCAATCTGGGGGCCAATACTGCGGGTACAGATACGCAGTATTTT	CASNLGANTAGTDTQYF
TRBV20-1	once	TRBD2	TRBJ2-7	TGCAGTGCCCGGCGGGAGGCTCAAGACGAGCAGTACTTC	CSARREAQDEQYF
TRBV9	.	.	TRBJ2-3	TGTGCCAGCAGCGTAGGCGGAAGCGCAGATACGCAGTATTTT	CASSVGGSADTQYF
TRBV6-2/TRBV6-3	few	TRBD2	TRBJ2-3	TGTGCCAGCAGACCTAGGACTAGCGGGAGTGAAGGAGTGTCGCAGTATTTT	CASRPRTSGSEGVSQYF
TRBV9	few	.	TRBJ2-7	TGTGCCAGCAGCAAGATCCGGGACGGAATCTACGAGCAGTACTTC	CASSKIRDGIYEQYF
TRBV20-1	.	TRBD1	TRBJ1-1	TGCAGTGCCAAATCAGGGGGCGCGGTTATGAACACTGAAGCTTTCTTT	CSAKSGGAVMNTEAFF
TRBV20-1	many	TRBD2	TRBJ2-3	TGCAGTGCTCCAGCGGGAGGCGCAGATACGCAGTATTTT	CSAPAGGADTQYF
TRBV12-3/TRBV12-4	.	TRBD1	TRBJ1-6	TGTGCCAGCAGTTTAGGACAGGGTGATTCACCCCTCCACTTT	CASSLGQGDSPLHF
TRBV5-5	.	TRBD1	TRBJ1-2	TGTGCCAGCAGCTTGGCCGTGACAGGGAGCTATGGCTACACCTTC	CASSLAVTGSYGYTF
TRBV12-3/TRBV12-4	.	TRBD2	TRBJ2-1	TGTGCCAGCAGTTTATGGCTCGGGACTAGCGGGAGAATTTTTGGGAATGAGCAGTTCTTC	CASSLWLGTSGRIFGNEQFF
TRBV2	few	.	TRBJ2-7	TGTGCCAGCAGTGACTGGGCAGGATCCTACGAGCAGTACTTC	CASSDWAGSYEQYF
TRBV29-1	.	.	TRBJ2-1	TGCAGCGGGATCCAGGGAACCGCGTTCTTC	CSGIQGTAFF